What follows are 32 T cell receptor beta chains derived from one specimen sequenced in a study of cytomegalovirus exposure and HLA in healthy donors. Clones were read by immunoSEQ multiplex PCR, and TCRdb kept only the in-frame ones, dropping some. The sample shows 160,000 or so clones, 84% of them seen only once. Sequencing was done on a sample of PBMCs. The receptors were sampled from a young man in good health and CMV-seropositive.

The chain employs TRBV6-1 and TRBJ2-3; 9 bases fit TRBD2. The CDR3 consists of 15 residues. Germline assignment: CDR1 MNHNS and CDR2 SASEGT. The trim removed 6 bases at V and 6 bases at J, leaving 10 bases unmatched. CDR3 bases: TGTGCCAGCAGCCGACTAGCGGACCCTATGGATACGCAGTATTTT. Translation gives CASSRLADPMDTQYF.

The chain has TRBV9 and TRBJ2-1, with 9 bases aligning to TRBD2. The junction had 14 bases not matched to a gene; V was cut back by 0 bases and J by 7 bases. Germline values: CDR1 SGDLS, CDR2 YYNGEE. CDR3 length equals 18 residues. The CDR3: CASSVARIAGEVWNEQFF. CDR3 bases: TGTGCCAGCAGCGTAGCTAGGATAGCGGGAGAGGTTTGGAATGAGCAGTTCTTC.

The chain employs TRBV9 and TRBJ2-1; TRBD2 matches at 8 bases. The CDR3 totals 15 residues. V shed 0 bases and J 7 bases; nucleotides not matched to a gene: 6. In germline, CDR1 is SGDLS, CDR2 YYNGEE. CDR3 amino acids: CASSVGSGEGNEQFF. CDR3 coding DNA: TGTGCCAGCAGCGTAGGTAGCGGGGAGGGGAATGAGCAGTTCTTC.

The chain combines TRBV6-1 with TRBJ2-2, with D maybe TRBD1 (6 bases). Trimming took 9 bases from V and 3 from J, leaving 14 bases between them. Germline V CDR1 and CDR2: MNHNS, SASEGT. This CDR3 region has 14 residues. The CDR3: CASLDRTYTGELFF. Written as DNA, the CDR3 is TGTGCCAGTTTAGACAGGACTTACACCGGGGAGCTGTTTTTT.

The chain has TRBV6-5 and TRBJ2-1, with 10 positions matching TRBD2. Germline V gene data show CDR1 as MNHEY and CDR2 as SVGAGI. The CDR3 runs 16 residues. The trim removed 4 bases at V and 5 bases at J, leaving 8 bases unmatched. The DNA of the CDR3 is TGTGCCAGCAGTTGGGGGCCCGGGACTAGCGACAATGAGCAGTTCTTC. Encoded protein: CASSWGPGTSDNEQFF.

The chain links TRBV27 to TRBJ2-7, with D unresolved. Germline CDR1 is MNHEY and CDR2 is SMNVEV (reference sequence). V was pared by 3 bases and J by 1 base, with 7 bases between. The CDR3 has 13 amino acids. In DNA, the CDR3 is TGTGCCAGCAGTTTGTCCGGTTCCTACGAGCAGTACTTC. Translating gives CASSLSGSYEQYF.

This rearrangement joins TRBV9 to TRBJ2-1; 10 nucleotides agree with TRBD2. Germline V gene lookup returns CDR1 SGDLS and CDR2 YYNGEE. V shed 4 bases, J shed 8 bases, and the junction held 15 bases outside the gene matches. The CDR3 loop spans 17 amino acids. The CDR3 here is CASSPGGAGGARHEQFF. The CDR3 nucleotides read TGTGCCAGCAGCCCAGGGGGAGCGGGAGGGGCTCGGCATGAGCAGTTCTTC.

This clone appeared many times. V and J are TRBV6-1 and TRBJ2-6, with D maybe TRBD2 (5 bases). The V end lost 2 bases, the J end lost 1 base, and 6 bases lay between the germline ends. The CDR3 is 15 amino acids. From germline, CDR1 is MNHNS and CDR2 SASEGT. The CDR3 nucleotides are TGTGCCAGCAGTGAAAGGGAGTCTGGGGCCAACGTCCTGACTTTC. Translation gives CASSERESGANVLTF.

The V call is TRBV29-1, the J call TRBJ2-7, with 7 bases identical to TRBD2. This CDR3 comprises 13 residues. Germline V gene data show CDR1 as SQVTM and CDR2 as ANQGSEA. The ends lost 2 bases at V and 6 bases at J; junction bases unmatched: 7. CDR3 loop: CSVERVQRGEQYF. The DNA of the CDR3 is TGCAGCGTTGAAAGGGTCCAGCGGGGCGAGCAGTACTTC.

The rearrangement joins TRBV5-1 to TRBJ2-2, with a possible D match to TRBD2 (5 bases). CDR1 is SGHRS, CDR2 YFSETQ, per germline. V shed 0 bases and J shed 3 bases, with 12 bases lying between them. This CDR3 is 16 amino acids long. Here the CDR3 reads CASSLGETLHTGELFF. The CDR3 nucleotides are TGCGCCAGCAGCTTGGGGGAGACACTCCACACCGGGGAGCTGTTTTTT. Using reference TRBV5-1 and TRBJ2-2 for the parts outside the CDR3, the full variable domain is KAGVTQTPRYLIKTRGQQVTLSCSPISGHRSVSWYQQTPGQGLQFLFEYFSETQRNKGNFPGRFSGRQFSNSRSEMNVSTLELGDSALYLCASSLGETLHTGELFFGEGSRLTVL.

This sequence joins TRBV5-5 and TRBJ2-5, with D maybe TRBD2 (6 bases). CDR1 is SGHKS and CDR2 is YYEKEE in the germline V gene (reference sequence). This CDR3 has 16 residues. The ends were cut back, 4 bases at V and 5 bases at J, with 21 bases in the middle. CDR3 bases: TGTGCCAGCAGCCATTATGAGAGGGGCGCGGGGGAGACCCAGTACTTC. It specifies CASSHYERGAGETQYF.

The gene calls are TRBV5-6 and TRBJ2-5; D might be TRBD2 (5 bases). CDR1 is SGHDT and CDR2 is YYEEEE in the germline V gene. V was shortened by 4 bases and J by 2 bases, with 9 bases between the two germline ends. The CDR3 runs to 13 residues. CDR3 in DNA: TGTGCCAGCAGCCCGGGGATGCAAGAGACCCAGTACTTC. Translation gives CASSPGMQETQYF.

This clone was picked up one time. J is TRBJ2-5 and V is TRBV28; 10 bases are a match to TRBD1. This CDR3 has 20 residues. Germline V gene lookup returns CDR1 MDHEN and CDR2 SYDVKM. V shed 10 bases, J shed 4 bases, and the junction held 27 bases outside the gene matches. The CDR3 loop is CATRGTAHGGQGKSRETQYF. As DNA, the CDR3 is TGTGCCACGAGAGGGACGGCCCACGGGGGACAGGGGAAGAGTAGAGAGACCCAGTACTTC.

V and J are TRBV28 and TRBJ1-4; possible D gene TRBD1, 6 bases. CDR1 and CDR2 (germline): MDHEN, SYDVKM. V was trimmed by 7 bases and J by 12 bases, leaving 21 bases between them. The CDR3 consists of 14 residues. The chain's CDR3 is CASIWGLGGAELFF. As DNA, the CDR3 is TGTGCCAGCATTTGGGGACTGGGGGGGGCGGAACTGTTTTTT.

The chain employs TRBV10-3 and TRBJ2-3; 10 nucleotides agree with TRBD2. V shed 9 bases and J 7 bases; nucleotides not matched to a gene: 4. The CDR3 extends over 12 amino acids. Germline V gives CDR1 ENHRY, CDR2 SYGVKD. This CDR3 reads CAISSGRYTQYF. CDR3 coding DNA: TGTGCCATATCTAGCGGGAGATATACGCAGTATTTT.

J is TRBJ2-1 and V is TRBV5-6, with D possibly TRBD1 on 6 matching bases. The CDR3 length is 11 residues. Trimming shortened V by 3 bases and J by 9 bases, and 7 bases separated the two germline ends. Germline V lookup: CDR1 SGHDT, CDR2 YYEEEE. This chain's CDR3 is CASSWGREQFF. The CDR3 DNA follows: TGTGCCAGCAGCTGGGGGCGTGAGCAGTTCTTC.

This chain uses TRBV13 with TRBJ2-1; the match to TRBD1 covers 11 bases. V trimming: 4 bases; J trimming: 7 bases; junction bases outside the gene matches: 9. Germline loops: CDR1 PRHDT, CDR2 FYEKMQ (reference sequence). CDR3 length: 16 amino acids. DNA of the CDR3: TGTGCCAGCAGCTCGGCCGGGACAGGGGGGCGGAATGAGCAGTTCTTC. Translation gives CASSSAGTGGRNEQFF.

This clone was observed once. The rearrangement uses TRBV5-6 and TRBJ2-3; 11 positions agree with TRBD1. CDR3 length: 14 residues. The trim removed 4 bases at V and 6 bases at J, leaving 4 bases unmatched. Germline V gene data show CDR1 as SGHDT and CDR2 as YYEEEE. The CDR3 loop is CASSPGQGEDTQYF. In DNA form, the CDR3 reads TGTGCCAGCAGCCCGGGACAGGGGGAGGATACGCAGTATTTT.

The gene calls are TRBV4-3 and TRBJ2-3, with TRBD1 matching 7 bases. The CDR3 extends over 15 amino acids. CDR1 LGHNA and CDR2 YSLEER come from the germline V gene. Trimming took 3 bases from V and 4 from J; bases not matched to a gene: 7. The CDR3 spells CASSHTYRGPDTQYF. The DNA of the CDR3 is TGCGCCAGCAGCCATACATACAGGGGACCAGATACGCAGTATTTT.

The gene calls are TRBV6-1 and TRBJ1-6; 8 nucleotides match TRBD1. Germline-derived CDR1 and CDR2 are MNHNS and SASEGT. The trim removed 4 bases at V and 10 bases at J, leaving 15 bases unmatched. The length of the CDR3 is 17 residues. CDR3 in amino acids: CASSVGLVQGGESPLHF. CDR3 nucleotide sequence: TGTGCCAGCAGTGTGGGCCTCGTACAGGGGGGGGAGTCACCCCTCCACTTT.

The chain is built from TRBV19 and TRBJ1-2; D is unresolved. CDR3 length: 15 amino acids. Germline assignment: CDR1 LNHDA and CDR2 SQIVND (reference sequence). Trimming stripped 5 bases from V and 0 bases from J, with 13 bases between. This CDR3 reads CASSPGYDSNYGYTF. For the CDR3, the DNA is TGTGCCAGTAGTCCCGGTTATGACTCTAACTATGGCTACACCTTC.

The V gene is TRBV30, the J gene TRBJ2-2, with D possibly TRBD2 on 7 matching bases. V lost 0 bases, J lost 6 bases, and 14 bases lay in between. The CDR3 is made up of 15 amino acids. Per germline, CDR1 GTSNPN and CDR2 SVGIG (reference sequence). CDR3 bases: TGTGCCTGGAGTGTCGTACTAGGGGGGGCCGGGGAGCTGTTTTTT. Residues: CAWSVVLGGAGELFF.

This chain connects TRBV5-1 to TRBJ1-1, with a possible D match to TRBD1 (5 bases). Trimming stripped 3 bases from V and 11 bases from J, with 17 bases between. Germline values: CDR1 SGHRS, CDR2 YFSETQ. The CDR3 runs 13 residues. CDR3 protein: CASSSGQGRDAFF. CDR3 in DNA: TGCGCCAGCAGCTCAGGCCAGGGCCGCGATGCTTTCTTT.

The V gene is TRBV5-8, the J gene TRBJ2-7, with 7 bases fitting TRBD1. CDR1 and CDR2 from the germline V gene are SGHTS and YDEGEE. The CDR3 runs 13 residues. The J segment lost 3 bases and the V segment lost 3 bases, leaving 3 bases of the junction unmatched. DNA for the CDR3: TGTGCCAGCAGCTACGGGACAGACTACGAGCAGTACTTC. Translation gives CASSYGTDYEQYF.

The J gene is TRBJ2-1, the V gene TRBV11-3; TRBD2 aligns across 11 bases. Trimming removed 3 bases from V and 2 bases from J; junction bases left unmatched: 3. The V gene's germline CDR1 is SGHNT and CDR2 YENEEA. This CDR3 is built from 16 residues. This CDR3 reads CASSLTSGIPYNEQFF. The CDR3 nucleotides read TGTGCCAGCAGCTTGACTAGCGGGATACCCTACAATGAGCAGTTCTTC.

CDR3 coding DNA: TGCGCCAGCAGCCAAGATCGGGGGATTCCACCCCTCCACTTT. Translating gives CASSQDRGIPPLHF. The J gene is TRBJ1-6, the V gene TRBV4-3; tentatively, D is TRBD1 (5 bases). With 0 bases removed from V and 11 bases from J, the gap between germline ends came to 11 bases. The length of the CDR3 is 14 residues. Germline V gene lookup returns CDR1 LGHNA and CDR2 YSLEER.

The gene calls are TRBV6-5 and TRBJ2-7; a weak D match, TRBD2 (6 bases). This CDR3 region has 15 residues. V lost 0 bases and J lost 0, with 9 bases in between. CDR1 MNHEY and CDR2 SVGAGI come from the germline V gene. CDR3 coding DNA: TGTGCCAGCAGTTACTCGCTCGGGAGCTCCTACGAGCAGTACTTC. Its translation: CASSYSLGSSYEQYF.

The rearrangement joins TRBV4-2 to TRBJ2-7, with TRBD2 identical over 8 bases. Per germline, CDR1 LGHNA and CDR2 YNFKEQ. The CDR3 is made up of 16 amino acids. The V segment lost 0 bases and the J segment 4 bases; nucleotides outside the gene matches: 8. CDR3 nucleotide sequence: TGTGCCAGCAGCCAAGATCTGCGGGAGGATGTTTACGAGCAGTACTTC. As protein: CASSQDLREDVYEQYF.

This clone was counted a few times. The CDR3 DNA reads as TGCGCCAGCAGCCCGGGGGGGGGCGAGCAGTACTTC. This sequence encodes CASSPGGGEQYF. The chain recombines TRBV5-1 with TRBJ2-7; 8 nucleotides align to TRBD2. Germline CDR1 is SGHRS and CDR2 is YFSETQ. The CDR3 sequence is 12 residues long. The junction had 3 bases not matched to a gene; V was cut back by 4 bases and J by 6 bases.

CDR3 bases: TGCGCCAGCAGAGGAGCCGGGACAGGGGCCACCGGGGAGCTGTTTTTT. Translation: CASRGAGTGATGELFF. The gene calls are TRBV5-1 and TRBJ2-2, with 10 bases identical to TRBD1. The CDR3 spans 16 residues. Germline CDR1 is SGHRS and CDR2 is YFSETQ. Trimming took 5 bases from V and 4 from J; bases not matched to a gene: 8.

V is TRBV6-1 and J is TRBJ1-1; 9 bases align to TRBD1. There are 13 residues in the CDR3. CDR1 is MNHNS, CDR2 SASEGT, per germline. J was trimmed by 3 bases and V by 4 bases; bases with no gene match: 0. CDR3 sequence reads: CASSGQGDTEAFF. DNA of the CDR3: TGTGCCAGCAGTGGACAGGGGGACACTGAAGCTTTCTTT.

The J gene is TRBJ1-5, the V gene TRBV19; TRBD1 agrees at 9 bases. J gave up 6 bases and V 3 bases, and 3 bases lay outside the gene matches. CDR3 length: 14 amino acids. CDR1 and CDR2 (germline): LNHDA, SQIVND (reference sequence). The CDR3 DNA follows: TGTGCCAGTAGTATGGGGACAGGGTCTCAGCCCCAGCATTTT. This codes for CASSMGTGSQPQHF.